This T cell receptor (beta chain) was observed in a study of naive and memory T cell subsets. In this sample, this clonotype turned up a few times. Deletions cut 2 bases from V and 5 bases from J, with 9 bases between. From germline, CDR1 is DFQATT and CDR2 SNEGSKA (reference sequence). The CDR3 is 12 residues long. TCR cDNA received a 3' ligated oligonucleotide that carried a UMI. Ligated cDNA underwent four rounds of PCR with nested alpha and beta constant region primers and SP2. TCRdb analysed the 5' RACE reads with MiXCR anew, one entry per CDR3 protein. Of around 56,000 distinct CDR3 sequences listed, 6% to 8% were seen once; the top ten hold roughly 8.9%.

The source is a female donor in good health. The J gene is TRBJ2-5, the V gene TRBV20-1; unclear D gene. The CDR3 loop is CSARNFGETQYF. The CDR3 nucleotides read TGCAGTGCTAGAAATTTCGGGGAGACCCAGTACTTC.